What follows are 24 T cell receptor beta chains derived from one specimen sequenced in a study of CD8+ T cells in alopecia areata. Extracted from the samples, RNA was reverse transcribed into cDNA to serve as the sequencing template. Only in-frame clones appear in the TCRdb table, and some are missing; sequencing was by immunoSEQ multiplex PCR. Of 150,000 to 200,000 clones listed, approximately 55% are singletons. Specified treatment: oral pan-JAK inhibitor, 5-10 mg twice daily. The sequences come from CD8+ T cells sorted from blood, collected at week 24, from a patient treated with tofacitinib. The receptors originated from a human donor with alopecia areata.

J is TRBJ1-1 and V is TRBV4-2; D perhaps matches TRBD1 (5 bases). Germline CDR1 LGHNA, CDR2 YNFKEQ. The CDR3 length is 13 residues. With 3 bases removed from V and 8 bases from J, the gap between germline ends came to 13 bases. CDR3 in DNA: TGTGCCAGCAGCCAGGGGACCGACCGAGAAGCTTTCTTT. It encodes CASSQGTDREAFF.

This clone came up once. The V call is TRBV4-3, the J call TRBJ2-1, with D possibly matching TRBD2 (5 bases). The CDR3 covers 17 residues. V was clipped by 0 bases and J by 7 bases, with 19 bases between them. Germline loops: CDR1 LGHNA, CDR2 YSLEER. CDR3 loop: CASSQDLGLLVGNEQFF. The CDR3, as DNA: TGCGCCAGCAGCCAAGATTTAGGCTTACTAGTGGGTAATGAGCAGTTCTTC.

This clone was observed a single time. The chain carries TRBV30 and TRBJ1-1; unclear D gene. CDR1 and CDR2 from the germline V gene are GTSNPN and SVGIG (reference sequence). With 0 bases removed from V and 5 bases from J, the gap between germline ends came to 10 bases. The CDR3 contains 13 residues. The CDR3 sequence: CAWSVMGWTEAFF. CDR3 bases: TGTGCCTGGAGTGTAATGGGGTGGACTGAAGCTTTCTTT.

This clone has only a few counts. The rearrangement joins TRBV11-2 to TRBJ2-3, with D possibly matching TRBD2 (6 bases). CDR1 is SGHAT, CDR2 FQNNGV, per germline. CDR3 length: 16 amino acids. V lost 0 bases to trimming and J lost 5 bases, with 15 bases between them. The CDR3 nucleotides read TGTGCCAGCAGCTTAGAACCGGGACTCGTAATAGATACGCAGTATTTT. It encodes CASSLEPGLVIDTQYF. Variable domain in full (rest from reference TRBV11-2 and TRBJ2-3): EAGVAQSPRYKIIEKRQSVAFWCNPISGHATLYWYQQILGQGPKLLIQFQNNGVVDDSQLPKDRFSAERLKGVDSTLKIQPAKLEDSAVYLCASSLEPGLVIDTQYFGPGTRLTVL.

The chain combines TRBV4-3 with TRBJ1-2; D may be TRBD1 (5 bases). Germline loops: CDR1 LGHNA, CDR2 YSLEER. The CDR3 extends over 13 amino acids. Trimming took 0 bases from V and 8 from J, leaving 10 bases between them. The CDR3 loop reads CASSQDGTFGYTF. CDR3 nucleotide sequence: TGCGCCAGCAGCCAAGATGGGACCTTCGGCTACACCTTC.

This clone has ten or more counts. The chain couples TRBV2 to TRBJ1-1; D remains unclear. V gave up 8 bases and J gave up 1 base, with 14 bases separating them. Germline V gene lookup returns CDR1 SNHLY and CDR2 FYNNEI. The CDR3 extends over 14 amino acids. CDR3 region: CASVGPSGNTEAFF. In DNA, the CDR3 is TGTGCCAGCGTCGGACCCTCGGGGAACACTGAAGCTTTCTTT. The entire variable domain, with the rest obtained from reference TRBV2 and TRBJ1-1, is as follows: EPEVTQTPSHQVTQMGQEVILRCVPISNHLYFYWYRQILGQKVEFLVSFYNNEISEKSEIFDDQFSVERPDGSNFTLKIRSTKLEDSAMYFCASVGPSGNTEAFFGQGTRLTVV.

V and J are TRBV30 and TRBJ1-2; possible D gene TRBD1, 6 bases. Germline V lookup: CDR1 GTSNPN, CDR2 SVGIG (reference sequence). CDR3 length: 12 residues. V was cut by 6 bases and J by 2 bases, with 10 bases left in between. CDR3 residues: CACRQENYGYTF. The CDR3 DNA reads TGTGCCTGTCGACAGGAGAACTATGGCTACACCTTC.

The chain joins TRBV4-3 to TRBJ2-1, with a weak D call TRBD1 (5 bases). Germline V CDR1 and CDR2: LGHNA, YSLEER. Trimming pared 1 base from V and 7 bases from J, leaving 8 bases between. The length of the CDR3 is 13 residues. CDR3 DNA: TGCGCCAGCAGCCAAGTAAGGGGAAATGAGCAGTTCTTC. It encodes CASSQVRGNEQFF.

The V call is TRBV27, the J call TRBJ2-7; 7 nucleotides agree with TRBD1. Germline V gene data show CDR1 as MNHEY and CDR2 as SMNVEV (reference sequence). The CDR3 contains 17 residues. After removal of 5 bases from V and 0 bases from J, the junction contained 13 bases not matched to a gene. The CDR3: CASSPQTIQGNSYEQYF. The CDR3 DNA sequence: TGTGCCAGCAGTCCACAAACAATACAGGGGAACTCCTACGAGCAGTACTTC.

This clone has only a few counts. The rearrangement links TRBV7-2 to TRBJ1-6; D gene uncertain. V was trimmed by 3 bases and J by 2 bases, leaving 5 bases between them. CDR3 length: 14 amino acids. Germline lookup yields CDR1 SGHTA and CDR2 FQGNSA. CDR3 nucleotides: TGTGCCAGCAGCTTTGGGACCTATAATTCACCCCTCCACTTT. This translates into CASSFGTYNSPLHF.

This chain uses TRBV2 with TRBJ2-7; perhaps TRBD2 as D (5 bases). This CDR3 contains 15 residues. The germline CDR1 and CDR2 sequences are SNHLY and FYNNEI. The V and J ends lost 0 bases and 3 bases respectively, with 12 bases between them. CDR3 sequence (DNA): TGTGCCAGCAGTGAAGCGCCCGGGGAGAGCTACGAGCAGTACTTC. This encodes CASSEAPGESYEQYF.

V and J are TRBV5-6 and TRBJ1-6; D ambiguous. Looked up from germline, CDR1 is SGHDT and CDR2 is YYEEEE. Trimming took 4 bases from V and 7 from J, leaving 15 bases between them. CDR3 length: 15 amino acids. The CDR3 here is CASSGGPGSNSPLHF. The CDR3 nucleotides are TGTGCCAGCAGCGGAGGGCCGGGGTCAAATTCACCCCTCCACTTT.

This chain joins TRBV7-9 and TRBJ1-4; TRBD1 agrees at 8 bases. CDR1 is SEHNR and CDR2 is FQNEAQ in the germline V gene (reference sequence). The CDR3 spans 14 residues. V shed 2 bases, J shed 6 bases, and the junction held 2 bases outside the gene matches. The CDR3 region has the DNA TGTGCCAGCAGCTTATTGACAGGGGATGAAAAACTGTTTTTT. It yields the protein CASSLLTGDEKLFF.

This CDR3 reads CAWSETPGANVLTF. DNA for the CDR3: TGTGCCTGGAGCGAGACACCTGGGGCCAACGTCCTGACTTTC. The gene calls are TRBV30 and TRBJ2-6; D is uncertain. V gave up 3 bases and J gave up 2 bases, with 8 bases separating them. The germline CDR1 and CDR2 sequences are GTSNPN and SVGIG (reference sequence). The CDR3 loop spans 14 amino acids.

The gene calls are TRBV19 and TRBJ1-1; no clear D. The CDR3 extends over 12 amino acids. Germline V gene data show CDR1 as LNHDA and CDR2 as SQIVND (reference sequence). V dropped 8 bases and J dropped 0 bases, with 7 bases sitting between them. CDR3 bases: TGTGCCAGTTTGGGGATGAACACTGAAGCTTTCTTT. Translating gives CASLGMNTEAFF.

The V gene is TRBV25-1, the J gene TRBJ1-1; maybe TRBD1 (5 bases). CDR3 length: 13 amino acids. V was shortened by 2 bases and J by 1 base, with 5 bases between the two germline ends. Germline assignment: CDR1 MGHDK and CDR2 SYGVNS. Here the CDR3 reads CASSEQGNTEAFF. CDR3 DNA: TGTGCCAGCAGTGAACAGGGGAACACTGAAGCTTTCTTT.

This sequence joins TRBV14 and TRBJ1-1, with a weak D call TRBD1 (5 bases). Per germline, CDR1 SGHDN and CDR2 FVKESK. V was trimmed by 5 bases and J by 8 bases, leaving 9 bases between them. The length of the CDR3 is 11 residues. Written as DNA, the CDR3 is TGTGCCAGCAGCTACCGGGGCGAAGCTTTCTTT. It translates to CASSYRGEAFF.

This clone has only one observation. This chain uses TRBV11-2 with TRBJ2-3; D remains ambiguous. CDR3 size: 13 residues. Germline lookup yields CDR1 SGHAT and CDR2 FQNNGV. V was shortened by 0 bases and J by 2 bases, with 3 bases between the two germline ends. CDR3 in amino acids: CASSLEVTDTQYF. DNA for the CDR3: TGTGCCAGCAGCTTAGAAGTCACAGATACGCAGTATTTT. The variable domain in full, completed from reference TRBV11-2 and TRBJ2-3, reads EAGVAQSPRYKIIEKRQSVAFWCNPISGHATLYWYQQILGQGPKLLIQFQNNGVVDDSQLPKDRFSAERLKGVDSTLKIQPAKLEDSAVYLCASSLEVTDTQYFGPGTRLTVL.

The V gene is TRBV2, the J gene TRBJ1-1; D gene ambiguous. Trimming shortened V by 7 bases and J by 1 base, and 7 bases separated the two germline ends. The germline V gene encodes CDR1 SNHLY and CDR2 FYNNEI. The CDR3 has 12 residues. The CDR3 loop is CASIGRNTEAFF. The CDR3, as DNA: TGTGCCAGCATCGGGAGGAACACTGAAGCTTTCTTT.

The rearrangement uses TRBV20-1 and TRBJ1-3; D call uncertain. This CDR3 spans 11 amino acids. The V and J ends lost 0 bases and 7 bases respectively, with 4 bases between them. The germline V gene encodes CDR1 DFQATT and CDR2 SNEGSKA (reference sequence). The CDR3 coding sequence is TGCAGTGCTAGAGAGGTTAACACCATATATTTT. Residues: CSAREVNTIYF.

In this sample, this clone turned up a few times. V usage is TRBV13 and J usage is TRBJ1-2; TRBD1 agrees at 7 bases. The germline V gene encodes CDR1 PRHDT and CDR2 FYEKMQ (reference sequence). The CDR3 is 14 amino acids. The V and J ends lost 4 bases and 4 bases, in that order; junction bases with no gene match: 6. In nucleotides, the CDR3 is TGTGCCAGCAGCTCCTACGACAGGGCCTATGGCTACACCTTC. Protein sequence: CASSSYDRAYGYTF.

The gene calls are TRBV25-1 and TRBJ1-2, with 9 bases identical to TRBD1. V trimming: 8 bases; J trimming: 6 bases; junction bases outside the gene matches: 4. Germline CDR1 reads MGHDK; CDR2 reads SYGVNS. This CDR3 spans 12 amino acids. The CDR3 DNA sequence: TGTGCCAGCGGAAGGGACAGGGATGGCTACACCTTC. Residues: CASGRDRDGYTF.

The gene calls are TRBV9 and TRBJ1-6; no reliable D call. The ends were cut back, 0 bases at V and 7 bases at J, with 11 bases in the middle. From germline, CDR1 is SGDLS and CDR2 YYNGEE. The CDR3 contains 15 residues. The CDR3 protein is CASSVDNSLNSPLHF. The CDR3 region has the DNA TGTGCCAGCAGCGTAGATAACAGCCTCAATTCACCCCTCCACTTT.

DNA for the CDR3: TGTGCCATCAAGGATCCAGGAGAAAAACTGTTTTTT. Amino acids: CAIKDPGEKLFF. The J gene is TRBJ1-4, the V gene TRBV15; D is uncertain. This CDR3 contains 12 residues. Germline V gives CDR1 LNHNV, CDR2 YYDKDF (reference sequence). V was clipped by 10 bases and J by 8 bases, with 14 bases between them.